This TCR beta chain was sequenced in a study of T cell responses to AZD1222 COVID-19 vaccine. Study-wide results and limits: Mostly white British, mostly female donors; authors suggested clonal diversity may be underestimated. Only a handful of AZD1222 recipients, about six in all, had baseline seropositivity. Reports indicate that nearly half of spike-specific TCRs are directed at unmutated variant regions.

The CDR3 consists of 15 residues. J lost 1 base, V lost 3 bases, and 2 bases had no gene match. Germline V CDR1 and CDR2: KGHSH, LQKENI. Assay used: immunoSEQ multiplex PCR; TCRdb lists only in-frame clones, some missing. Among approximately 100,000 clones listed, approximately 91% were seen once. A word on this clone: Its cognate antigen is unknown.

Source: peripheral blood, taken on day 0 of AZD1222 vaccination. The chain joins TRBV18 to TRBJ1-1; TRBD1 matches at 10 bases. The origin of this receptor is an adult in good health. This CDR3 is CASSPGTGENTEAFF. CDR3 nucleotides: TGTGCCAGCTCACCGGGGACAGGGGAGAACACTGAAGCTTTCTTT.